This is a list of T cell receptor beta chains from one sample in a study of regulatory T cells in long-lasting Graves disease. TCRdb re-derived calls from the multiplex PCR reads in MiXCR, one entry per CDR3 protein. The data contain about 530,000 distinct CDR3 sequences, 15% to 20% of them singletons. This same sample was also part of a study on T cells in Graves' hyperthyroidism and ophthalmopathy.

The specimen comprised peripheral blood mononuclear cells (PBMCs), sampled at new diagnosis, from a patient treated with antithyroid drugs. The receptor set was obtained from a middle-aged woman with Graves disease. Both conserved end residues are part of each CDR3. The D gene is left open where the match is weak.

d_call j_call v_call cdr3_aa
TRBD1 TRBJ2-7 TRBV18 CASSQQGARSYEQYF
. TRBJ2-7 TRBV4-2 CASSQVGGQVVHEQYF
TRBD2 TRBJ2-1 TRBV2 CASSVSTSGGAHREQFF
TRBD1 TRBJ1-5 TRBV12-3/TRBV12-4 CASRSGGGPQHF
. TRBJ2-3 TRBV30 CAWSPQGGDTQYF
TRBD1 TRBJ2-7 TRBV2 CASSDRGLDEQYF
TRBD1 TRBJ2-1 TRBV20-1 CSASGTVLSSYNEQFF
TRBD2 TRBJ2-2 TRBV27 CASSSFSGGYRGELFF
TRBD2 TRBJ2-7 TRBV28 CASRFSGLAAYEQYF
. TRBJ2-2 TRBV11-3 CASSFLLDLPELFF
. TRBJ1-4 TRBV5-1 CASSLEARGNEKLFF
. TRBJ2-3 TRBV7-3 CASSLTGPQGLYTDTQYF
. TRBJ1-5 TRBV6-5 CASSFQGLNQPQHF
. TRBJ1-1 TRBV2 CASSALGTNTEAFF
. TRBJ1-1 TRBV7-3 CASSLDQVSITEAFF
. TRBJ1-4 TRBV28 CASSLRHLEKLFF
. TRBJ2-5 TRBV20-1 CSARGAEETQYF
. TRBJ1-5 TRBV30 CAWSNSDNQPQHF
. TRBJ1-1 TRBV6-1 CASTQMGLLNTEAFF
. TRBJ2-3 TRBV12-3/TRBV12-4 CASSSGFRTDTQYF
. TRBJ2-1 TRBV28 CASSFPKTSEGARVDEQFF
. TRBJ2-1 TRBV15 CATSRAGPYNEQFF
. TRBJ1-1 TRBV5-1 CASSLNMATEAFF
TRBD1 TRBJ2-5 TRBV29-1 CSVSGQGRAQETQYF
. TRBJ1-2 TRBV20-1 CSALVGAGYGYTF
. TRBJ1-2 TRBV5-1 CASSPETTPIGYTF
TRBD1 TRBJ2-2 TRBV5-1 CASSPFGTVTGELFF
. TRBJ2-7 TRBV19 CASRRVGEGYEQYF
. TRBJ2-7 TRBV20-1 CSARASDEQYF
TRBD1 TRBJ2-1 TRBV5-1 CASSLRQGIDEQFF
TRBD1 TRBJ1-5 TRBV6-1 CASRSTSTGGAHQPQHF
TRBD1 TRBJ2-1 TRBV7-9 CASSVGLGQPYNEQFF
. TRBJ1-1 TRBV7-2 CASSRRSMNTEAFF
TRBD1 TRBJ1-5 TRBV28 CASSGQGRQHF
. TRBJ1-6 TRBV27 CASSLQGLVNSPLHF
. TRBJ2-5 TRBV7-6 CASSLVDQTQYF
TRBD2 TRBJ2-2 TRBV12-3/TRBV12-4 CASSFPGGGAGELFF
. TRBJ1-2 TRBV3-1 CASSQEWDDRDGYTF